Here is one TCR beta chain with its context. CDR1 KGHSH and CDR2 LQKENI come from the germline V gene. The V gene lost 3 bases and the J gene lost 8 bases, with 24 bases spanning the gap. The CDR3 is made up of 17 amino acids. Only in-frame clones appear in the TCRdb table, and some are missing; sequencing was by immunoSEQ multiplex PCR. Of 150,000 to 200,000 clones in the sample, over 85% were seen once. This sample was included in a study of blood T cell repertoires in COVID-19. V is TRBV18 and J is TRBJ2-3, with a weak D call TRBD2 (7 bases). The receptor comes from a woman aged 55-69 years with COVID-19, enrolled during active disease. Sequencing was carried out using peripheral blood. CDR3 region: CASSPPVLRGGSFTQYF. The CDR3, as DNA: TGTGCCAGCTCACCCCCAGTTCTGAGGGGGGGAAGCTTTACGCAGTATTTT.